These T cell receptor beta chains were read from a single sample in a study of CD8 T cells in ankylosing spondylitis. TCRdb itself ran the 5' RACE reads through MiXCR, one entry per CDR3 protein. Of tens of thousands of distinct CDR3 sequences listed, roughly 10% are singletons. Specimen: blood, either unsorted or a sorted T cell fraction (not recorded which). All receptors derive from a male donor with ankylosing spondylitis. Both conserved end residues are part of each CDR3. The D gene is left open where the match is weak. Some rows have no size entry. The others give once, few or many, or a class for an expanded clone.

D: -; size: many; V: TRBV6-1; J: TRBJ1-1; CDR3: CASSEAAGLNTEAFF; DNA: TGTGCCAGCAGTGAAGCGGCGGGCCTGAACACTGAAGCTTTCTTT
D: -; size: -; V: TRBV7-9; J: TRBJ2-1; CDR3: CASRDLQEQFF; DNA: TGTGCCAGCCGGGACCTCCAAGAGCAGTTCTTC
D: -; size: -; V: TRBV4-1; J: TRBJ2-7; CDR3: CASSQDSGTLTHEQYF; DNA: TGCGCCAGCAGCCAAGACTCCGGGACTCTCACCCACGAGCAGTACTTC
D: -; size: few; V: TRBV7-9; J: TRBJ1-2; CDR3: CASSLARTAGGYTF; DNA: TGTGCCAGCAGCTTAGCGAGGACAGCTGGTGGCTACACCTTC
D: -; size: -; V: TRBV5-1; J: TRBJ1-1; CDR3: CASSLGYAGNTEAFF; DNA: TGCGCCAGCAGCTTGGGTTACGCAGGGAACACTGAAGCTTTCTTT
D: -; size: -; V: TRBV4-1; J: TRBJ2-7; CDR3: CASSQGPGLSSYEQYF; DNA: TGCGCCAGCAGCCAAGGTCCGGGGCTTAGCTCCTACGAGCAGTACTTC
D: TRBD2; size: many; V: TRBV7-9; J: TRBJ2-1; CDR3: CASSFSSSGEQFF; DNA: TGTGCCAGCAGCTTCTCCTCTAGCGGTGAGCAGTTCTTC
D: TRBD1; size: many; V: TRBV12-3/TRBV12-4; J: TRBJ2-1; CDR3: CASSEGQGMEQFF; DNA: TGTGCCAGCAGTGAAGGACAGGGGATGGAGCAGTTCTTC
D: -; size: -; V: TRBV2; J: TRBJ2-6; CDR3: CASFSGANVLTF; DNA: TGTGCCAGCTTCTCTGGGGCCAACGTCCTGACTTTC
D: -; size: few; V: TRBV11-2; J: TRBJ2-7; CDR3: CASSLTSGTVYEQYF; DNA: TGTGCCAGCAGCTTAACCTCCGGGACGGTCTACGAGCAGTACTTC
D: -; size: few; V: TRBV7-9; J: TRBJ1-5; CDR3: CASSPGAASNQPQHF; DNA: TGTGCCAGCAGCCCAGGGGCAGCTAGCAATCAGCCCCAGCATTTT
D: -; size: many; V: TRBV5-4; J: TRBJ2-2; CDR3: CASSSLPGRALTGELFF; DNA: TGTGCCAGCAGCTCCCTCCCTGGGAGAGCGTTAACCGGGGAGCTGTTTTTT
D: TRBD1; size: many; V: TRBV29-1; J: TRBJ1-2; CDR3: CSVEDHPGGRGYTF; DNA: TGCAGCGTTGAAGATCACCCAGGGGGGCGTGGCTACACCTTC
D: -; size: few; V: TRBV15; J: TRBJ2-7; CDR3: CATSRDSEGESYEQYF; DNA: TGTGCCACCAGCAGAGATAGTGAGGGGGAATCCTACGAGCAGTACTTC
D: TRBD2; size: few; V: TRBV29-1; J: TRBJ2-7; CDR3: CSVRGEVPRSSYEQYF; DNA: TGCAGCGTCCGGGGGGAGGTTCCTCGAAGCTCCTACGAGCAGTACTTC
D: -; size: -; V: TRBV10-1; J: TRBJ2-3; CDR3: CASSEVPRANPDTQYF; DNA: TGCGCCAGCAGTGAGGTCCCGAGGGCTAATCCAGATACGCAGTATTTT
D: -; size: -; V: TRBV12-3/TRBV12-4; J: TRBJ1-2; CDR3: CASSLATANYGYTF; DNA: TGTGCCAGCAGTTTAGCGACAGCTAACTATGGCTACACCTTC
D: TRBD2; size: -; V: TRBV12-3/TRBV12-4; J: TRBJ2-1; CDR3: CASRIWSGRAVGEQFF; DNA: TGTGCCAGCAGGATCTGGAGCGGGAGGGCAGTAGGTGAGCAGTTCTTC
D: TRBD2; size: many; V: TRBV7-2; J: TRBJ2-7; CDR3: CASSLALAGGYEQYF; DNA: TGTGCCAGCAGCTTAGCACTAGCGGGAGGCTACGAGCAGTACTTC
D: -; size: many; V: TRBV10-1; J: TRBJ2-3; CDR3: CASSEDTTPGIDTQYF; DNA: TGCGCCAGCAGTGAGGATACCACACCGGGGATCGATACGCAGTATTTT
D: TRBD2; size: -; V: TRBV3-1; J: TRBJ2-7; CDR3: CASSQAGGSSYEQYF; DNA: TGTGCCAGCAGCCAAGCGGGAGGGAGCTCCTACGAGCAGTACTTC
D: TRBD2; size: -; V: TRBV27; J: TRBJ2-1; CDR3: CASSRGSSYNEQFF; DNA: TGTGCCAGCAGCCGCGGGAGCTCCTACAATGAGCAGTTCTTC
D: TRBD2; size: few; V: TRBV9; J: TRBJ2-4; CDR3: CASSVGGAGGHLNIQYF; DNA: TGTGCCAGCAGCGTAGGAGGAGCGGGAGGGCATCTAAACATTCAGTACTTC
D: -; size: few; V: TRBV5-6; J: TRBJ1-1; CDR3: CASSLEGVNTEAFF; DNA: TGTGCCAGCAGCTTGGAGGGGGTGAACACTGAAGCTTTCTTT
D: -; size: few; V: TRBV29-1; J: TRBJ1-1; CDR3: CSVGDPLPAFF; DNA: TGCAGCGTTGGAGACCCCCTGCCGGCTTTCTTT
D: -; size: -; V: TRBV10-1; J: TRBJ2-1; CDR3: CASNTVKSSYNEQFF; DNA: TGCGCCAGCAATACGGTGAAAAGCTCCTACAATGAGCAGTTCTTC
D: -; size: -; V: TRBV12-3/TRBV12-4; J: TRBJ1-1; CDR3: CASSLDQDHEAFF; DNA: TGTGCCAGCAGTTTAGACCAGGACCATGAAGCTTTCTTT
D: TRBD2; size: -; V: TRBV20-1; J: TRBJ2-1; CDR3: CSAKIREDSGDEQFF; DNA: TGCAGTGCTAAAATACGGGAGGATTCGGGCGATGAGCAGTTCTTC
D: -; size: -; V: TRBV19; J: TRBJ2-7; CDR3: CASSWSDAASYEQYF; DNA: TGTGCCAGTAGTTGGTCCGATGCAGCTTCCTACGAGCAGTACTTC
D: -; size: -; V: TRBV28; J: TRBJ1-3; CDR3: CASSIGWGVGNTIYF; DNA: TGTGCCAGCAGTATTGGATGGGGGGTCGGAAACACCATATATTTT
D: TRBD1; size: -; V: TRBV12-5; J: TRBJ2-1; CDR3: CASGPGQVKSTQQFF; DNA: TGTGCTAGTGGTCCGGGACAGGTGAAGAGTACTCAGCAGTTCTTC
D: -; size: many; V: TRBV10-3; J: TRBJ2-2; CDR3: CAISFLDTQGTGELFF; DNA: TGTGCCATCAGTTTCCTTGACACGCAGGGGACCGGGGAGCTGTTTTTT
D: -; size: few; V: TRBV12-5; J: TRBJ2-1; CDR3: CASGTGPTWGQFF; DNA: TGTGCTAGTGGCACCGGGCCGACCTGGGGGCAGTTCTTC
D: TRBD2; size: -; V: TRBV11-2; J: TRBJ2-1; CDR3: CASRTGLAQYNEQFF; DNA: TGTGCCAGCAGGACTGGACTAGCGCAATACAATGAGCAGTTCTTC
D: TRBD2; size: -; V: TRBV27; J: TRBJ2-4; CDR3: CASSPTSGASPVQYF; DNA: TGTGCCAGCAGTCCAACTAGCGGGGCGTCCCCCGTTCAGTACTTC
D: TRBD2; size: many; V: TRBV29-1; J: TRBJ2-7; CDR3: CSVEDRLAGEDEQYF; DNA: TGCAGCGTTGAAGACCGACTAGCGGGAGAGGACGAGCAGTACTTC
D: -; size: few; V: TRBV5-6; J: TRBJ1-6; CDR3: CASSSSREVSPLHF; DNA: TGTGCCAGCAGCTCCTCCAGGGAGGTATCACCCCTCCACTTT
D: TRBD1; size: few; V: TRBV7-9; J: TRBJ2-5; CDR3: CASSLREDRWEETQYF; DNA: TGTGCCAGCAGCTTACGCGAGGACAGGTGGGAGGAGACCCAGTACTTC
D: TRBD2; size: many; V: TRBV12-3/TRBV12-4; J: TRBJ2-2; CDR3: CASSLGTSGTNTGELFF; DNA: TGTGCCAGCAGTCTCGGGACTAGCGGGACCAACACCGGGGAGCTGTTTTTT
D: -; size: many; V: TRBV5-1; J: TRBJ1-1; CDR3: CASSQDITTEAFF; DNA: TGCGCCAGCAGCCAGGACATAACCACTGAAGCTTTCTTT
D: TRBD1; size: -; V: TRBV4-2; J: TRBJ1-2; CDR3: CASSQEGQGDGYTF; DNA: TGTGCCAGCAGCCAGGAAGGACAGGGGGATGGCTACACCTTC
D: -; size: few; V: TRBV3-1; J: TRBJ2-3; CDR3: CASSPRSLLFPDTQYF; DNA: TGTGCCAGCAGCCCAAGATCCCTACTCTTTCCAGATACGCAGTATTTT
D: TRBD2; size: few; V: TRBV20-1; J: TRBJ2-2; CDR3: CSASERVLGGSNTGELFF; DNA: TGCAGTGCTAGTGAGAGGGTGCTGGGCGGGAGTAACACCGGGGAGCTGTTTTTT
D: -; size: many; V: TRBV12-3/TRBV12-4; J: TRBJ1-1; CDR3: CASSLEGTEAFF; DNA: TGTGCCAGCAGTTTAGAGGGTACTGAAGCTTTCTTT
D: -; size: few; V: TRBV12-3/TRBV12-4; J: TRBJ2-1; CDR3: CASSFGEVVF; DNA: TGTGCCAGCAGCTTCGGAGAGGTGGTCTTC
D: -; size: -; V: TRBV10-1; J: TRBJ1-1; CDR3: CASSVVALSEQNTEAFF; DNA: TGCGCCAGCAGTGTAGTAGCATTGTCCGAGCAGAACACTGAAGCTTTCTTT
D: -; size: few; V: TRBV4-2; J: TRBJ2-7; CDR3: CASSQDPSVVWSYEQYF; DNA: TGTGCCAGCAGCCAAGATCCCAGCGTTGTGTGGAGTTACGAGCAGTACTTC
D: TRBD1; size: few; V: TRBV5-1; J: TRBJ1-1; CDR3: CASSITGTGGFMNTEAFF; DNA: TGCGCCAGCAGCATTACCGGGACAGGGGGGTTCATGAACACTGAAGCTTTCTTT
D: TRBD1; size: many; V: TRBV15; J: TRBJ2-3; CDR3: CATSTDRGTDTQYF; DNA: TGTGCCACCAGCACCGACAGGGGCACAGATACGCAGTATTTT
D: -; size: many; V: TRBV2; J: TRBJ2-5; CDR3: CASSEGGGEAETQYF; DNA: TGTGCCAGCAGTGAAGGAGGGGGAGAGGCGGAGACCCAGTACTTC
D: -; size: -; V: TRBV29-1; J: TRBJ1-1; CDR3: CSVAMNTEAFF; DNA: TGCAGCGTTGCTATGAACACTGAAGCTTTCTTT
D: -; size: many; V: TRBV19; J: TRBJ1-2; CDR3: CASEDRGGEGYTF; DNA: TGTGCCAGTGAGGACCGAGGAGGAGAAGGCTACACCTTC
D: -; size: -; V: TRBV7-6; J: TRBJ2-7; CDR3: CASSLALEAYEQYF; DNA: TGTGCCAGCAGCTTAGCGCTGGAAGCCTACGAGCAGTACTTC
D: -; size: -; V: TRBV6-1; J: TRBJ2-1; CDR3: CASSEEGSGYNEQFF; DNA: TGTGCCAGCAGTGAAGAAGGTTCCGGGTACAATGAGCAGTTCTTC
D: -; size: many; V: TRBV11-2; J: TRBJ2-5; CDR3: CASSSWGRDWRETQYF; DNA: TGTGCCAGCAGCTCCTGGGGGCGGGACTGGCGAGAGACCCAGTACTTC
D: -; size: -; V: TRBV5-5; J: TRBJ1-2; CDR3: CASSFEGIHYGYTF; DNA: TGTGCCAGCAGCTTCGAGGGGATCCACTATGGCTACACCTTC
D: TRBD1; size: many; V: TRBV7-6; J: TRBJ2-2; CDR3: CASSSGTDYTGELFF; DNA: TGTGCCAGCAGCTCCGGGACAGATTACACCGGGGAGCTGTTTTTT